This is a list of T cell receptor beta chains from one sample in a study of identical twins. One entry per CDR3 protein, called by TCRdb with MiXCR from the 5' RACE reads. This table has roughly 350,000 distinct CDR3 sequences, approximately 9.1% appearing once. Sequenced sample: naive T cells sorted from blood. These receptors originate from a woman between 45 and 65 years old in good health. CDR3s include the opening cysteine and the closing phenylalanine or tryptophan. Where a row states a size, it is once, few, many or the class of an expanded clone; other rows omit it.

clone_size | j_call | cdr3_length | v_call | cdr3_aa
few | TRBJ2-2 | 14 | TRBV11-1 | CASRQLGGTGELFF
few | TRBJ2-1 | 17 | TRBV20-1 | CSARDLEGTGPYNEQFF
- | TRBJ2-3 | 18 | TRBV6-2/TRBV6-3 | CASSYRASGGLTTDTQYF
many | TRBJ2-1 | 14 | TRBV6-5 | CASRLAGYYNEQFF
few | TRBJ2-2 | 15 | TRBV12-3/TRBV12-4 | CASSLWTGEAGELFF
few | TRBJ1-5 | 16 | TRBV19 | CASNTIRDRGLQPQHF
many | TRBJ2-2 | 17 | TRBV5-1 | CASSLRIGGRSTGELFF
- | TRBJ2-7 | 14 | TRBV5-1 | CASSQTGRSYEQYF
- | TRBJ2-1 | 16 | TRBV24-1 | CATSELAGGPYNEQFF
few | TRBJ2-1 | 14 | TRBV6-4 | CASIQGHLGNEQFF
- | TRBJ2-1 | 12 | TRBV20-1 | CRARGYLNEQFF
few | TRBJ2-5 | 14 | TRBV11-3 | CASSFPDTQETQYF
- | TRBJ1-6 | 12 | TRBV27 | CASSFRNSPLHF
- | TRBJ2-1 | 16 | TRBV11-2 | CASSLELREVNNEQFF
few | TRBJ1-2 | 11 | TRBV10-3 | CAINTGGGYTF
- | TRBJ2-1 | 16 | TRBV11-3 | CASSLDRTSPYNEQFF
few | TRBJ2-1 | 14 | TRBV10-3 | CAISTSGNNNEQFF
few | TRBJ2-3 | 16 | TRBV4-1 | CASSQGQGKAADTQYF
few | TRBJ1-1 | 13 | TRBV11-2 | CASRGLRVTEAFF
few | TRBJ2-2 | 16 | TRBV7-9 | CASSNPLGPSAGELFF
few | TRBJ2-6 | 21 | TRBV24-1 | CATSRFGLRTGGVSGANVLTF
many | TRBJ2-4 | 18 | TRBV15 | CATSLRGKGDLAKNIQYF
few | TRBJ2-7 | 15 | TRBV5-1 | CASSLGWDSTYEQYF
many | TRBJ2-2 | 14 | TRBV5-6 | CASSSGANTGELFF
- | TRBJ2-1 | 16 | TRBV12-3/TRBV12-4 | CASSHARTSRDNEQFF
- | TRBJ2-1 | 16 | TRBV5-1 | CASSPPGLAGVHEQFF
many | TRBJ2-4 | 15 | TRBV5-1 | CASSLIRDSKNIQYF
- | TRBJ1-1 | 14 | TRBV20-1 | CSARYSGGSAEAFF
few | TRBJ1-1 | 14 | TRBV5-6 | CASSRPWGNIEAFF
few | TRBJ2-1 | 20 | TRBV14 | CASSLPSGANSGQFYNEQFF
few | TRBJ2-5 | 13 | TRBV5-1 | CASRTEPLETQYF
- | TRBJ2-1 | 13 | TRBV27 | CASSLQANNEQFF
few | TRBJ2-4 | 17 | TRBV11-3 | CASSLALGGMAKNIQYF
many | TRBJ1-1 | 16 | TRBV29-1 | CSVPVRRRDREVGAFF
many | TRBJ2-5 | 14 | TRBV7-2 | CASSQAGLQETQYF
many | TRBJ2-5 | 13 | TRBV29-1 | CSVEFPGAETQYF
- | TRBJ2-5 | 12 | TRBV10-3 | CAISEGQETQYF
many | TRBJ2-5 | 20 | TRBV5-1 | CASSASRRPIKTGTQETQYF
- | TRBJ2-1 | 18 | TRBV7-9 | CASSLGSWAGVSYNEQFF
few | TRBJ2-1 | 15 | TRBV9 | CASSVVVGPENEQFF
- | TRBJ2-5 | 13 | TRBV18 | CASSPLRGETQYF
- | TRBJ2-5 | 13 | TRBV29-1 | CSVDWTGGETQYF
many | TRBJ1-1 | 16 | TRBV10-3 | CAPSLGCREGLTEAFF